A selection of T cell receptor beta chains follows, all from one sample in a study of PD-L1 blockade in urothelial cancer. Sequenced by immunoSEQ multiplex PCR; TCRdb stores in-frame clones only, minus some. Altogether tens of thousands of clones are present, 82% being singletons, with the ten largest covering around 3.8%. Sequencing used PBMCs, obtained around atezolizumab (anti-PD-L1) treatment. The source is a man between 65 and 79 years old with urothelial cancer. The CDR3 runs from the conserved cysteine through the conserved F or W. The order of the fields is V gene, J gene, CDR3 length, clone size, D gene, CDR3 protein, CDR3 DNA. A D gene is named only where the DNA matches it firmly. Size values are once, few and many counts, or a class for expanded clones, and some rows have none.

TRBV10-3	TRBJ1-6	16	.	.	CAIRGDGGSKNSPLHF	TGTGCCATCAGGGGGGATGGGGGCAGCAAAAATTCACCCCTCCACTTT
TRBV15	TRBJ2-7	13	.	.	CATSRDTGYEQYF	TGTGCCACCAGCAGAGATACGGGCTACGAGCAGTACTTC
TRBV28	TRBJ2-3	15	.	TRBD2	CASQPAGEGIDTQYF	TGTGCCTCCCAACCAGCGGGAGAAGGGATAGATACGCAGTATTTT
TRBV19	TRBJ1-1	14	.	.	CASSIDLLNTEAFF	TGTGCCAGTAGTATAGATCTATTGAACACTGAAGCTTTCTTT
TRBV5-4	TRBJ2-3	17	.	TRBD2	CASSPGSPSGGADTQYF	TGTGCCAGCAGCCCTGGGTCCCCTAGCGGGGGGGCAGATACGCAGTATTTT
TRBV2	TRBJ2-1	12	once	.	CASSSTGNEQFF	TGTGCCAGCAGTTCTACTGGTAATGAGCAGTTCTTC
TRBV11-3	TRBJ2-1	11	.	.	CASSGGNEQFF	TGTGCCAGCAGTGGGGGGAATGAGCAGTTCTTC
TRBV21-1	TRBJ2-7	18	once	.	CASSKARTGDPFGYEQYF	TGTGCCAGCAGCAAAGCCCGGACAGGGGATCCCTTCGGCTACGAGCAGTACTTC
TRBV27	TRBJ2-7	14	medium-sized	.	CASSLRDTTYEQYF	TGTGCCAGCAGTTTAAGGGACACAACCTACGAGCAGTACTTC
TRBV6-5	TRBJ1-2	13	.	.	CASSRDIYYGYTF	TGTGCCAGCAGTCGGGACATCTACTATGGCTACACCTTC
TRBV9	TRBJ1-2	13	.	.	CASSVGGGYGYTF	TGTGCCAGCAGCGTAGGAGGGGGCTATGGCTACACCTTC
TRBV10-1	TRBJ1-1	21	.	TRBD1	CASSESIAGTLGTGFLPEAFF	TGCGCCAGCAGTGAGTCGATAGCAGGGACGCTAGGGACAGGGTTTTTGCCTGAAGCTTTCTTT
TRBV5-1	TRBJ1-1	14	once	.	CASSPKREVTEAFF	TGCGCCAGCAGCCCGAAGCGGGAGGTCACTGAAGCTTTCTTT
TRBV5-1	TRBJ2-5	11	.	.	CASSFRETQYF	TGCGCCAGCAGCTTCCGGGAGACCCAGTACTTC
TRBV28	TRBJ1-5	16	.	TRBD1	CASHMTGLNSNQPQHF	TGTGCCAGCCATATGACAGGGTTAAATAGCAATCAGCCCCAGCATTTT
TRBV5-6	TRBJ2-3	17	.	.	CASSRGTLFLSTDTQYF	TGTGCCAGCAGCAGGGGGACCCTGTTCCTTAGCACAGATACGCAGTATTTT
TRBV19	TRBJ1-5	15	.	.	CASSFLGHGNQPQHF	TGTGCCAGTAGTTTCCTGGGACATGGGAATCAGCCCCAGCATTTT
TRBV9	TRBJ1-1	13	.	.	CAGGRGLNTEAFF	TGTGCCGGGGGGCGGGGGCTCAATACTGAAGCTTTCTTT
TRBV2	TRBJ1-2	13	once	TRBD1	CASRTGGGYGYTF	TGTGCCAGCAGGACAGGGGGGGGTTATGGCTACACCTTC
TRBV9	TRBJ2-3	16	few	.	CASSVARSGGTDTQYF	TGTGCCAGCAGCGTAGCTCGGTCAGGAGGAACAGATACGCAGTATTTT
TRBV7-9	TRBJ1-2	16	.	TRBD1	CASSSIVDRGRHGYTF	TGTGCCAGCAGCTCCATAGTCGACAGGGGGCGACATGGCTACACCTTC
TRBV27	TRBJ2-7	14	few	TRBD2	CASSYTGGNYEQYF	TGTGCCAGCAGTTACACCGGGGGGAACTACGAGCAGTACTTC
TRBV6-1	TRBJ1-2	14	.	TRBD1	CASRSTGRPYGYTF	TGTGCCAGCAGGTCGACAGGGAGACCCTATGGCTACACCTTC
TRBV7-9	TRBJ2-2	15	.	.	CASSSLEALAGELFF	TGTGCCAGCAGCTCACTAGAGGCGCTTGCCGGGGAGCTGTTTTTT
TRBV2	TRBJ1-2	15	.	TRBD1	CASSEARQGLGGYTF	TGTGCCAGCAGTGAAGCGAGACAGGGACTGGGAGGCTACACCTTC
TRBV5-8	TRBJ2-5	16	.	.	CASSLGTGGSQETQYF	TGTGCCAGCAGCTTGGGTACCGGCGGGTCACAAGAGACCCAGTACTTC
TRBV2	TRBJ1-1	16	.	TRBD1	CASSYPGTGGRTEAFF	TGTGCCAGCAGTTACCCCGGGACAGGGGGCCGGACTGAAGCTTTCTTT
TRBV18	TRBJ2-3	15	few	TRBD1	CASSPRDRELDTQYF	TGTGCCAGCTCACCCAGGGACAGGGAGTTAGATACGCAGTATTTT
TRBV7-9	TRBJ2-7	14	few	TRBD1	CASSKIDRVYEQYF	TGTGCCAGCAGCAAGATAGACAGGGTCTACGAGCAGTACTTC
TRBV11-2	TRBJ2-7	14	.	.	CASSVERGTYEQYF	TGTGCCAGCAGCGTAGAGAGGGGGACCTACGAGCAGTACTTC
TRBV4-1	TRBJ1-2	14	medium-sized	.	CASSRPEVTYGYTF	TGCGCCAGCAGCCGGCCGGAGGTCACCTATGGCTACACCTTC
TRBV7-2	TRBJ2-7	13	few	.	CASSWTLAWEQYF	TGTGCCAGCAGCTGGACTCTTGCCTGGGAGCAGTACTTC
TRBV7-9	TRBJ2-2	18	.	TRBD2	CASSSIYGGGVGDGELFF	TGTGCCAGCAGCTCGATCTATGGCGGGGGAGTTGGGGACGGGGAGCTGTTTTTT
TRBV19	TRBJ1-2	12	.	.	CASSITGIGYTF	TGTGCCAGTAGTATCACAGGGATTGGCTACACCTTC
TRBV2	TRBJ2-7	14	.	.	CASRGLGPSNEQYF	TGTGCCAGCAGGGGGCTCGGGCCCTCCAACGAGCAGTACTTC
TRBV10-3	TRBJ2-6	19	.	.	CAISAHQGREFTGANVLTF	TGTGCCATCAGCGCCCACCAGGGCAGAGAATTTACTGGGGCCAACGTCCTGACTTTC
TRBV7-6	TRBJ2-2	16	.	.	CASSEGRTGLVGELFF	TGTGCCAGCAGCGAGGGGAGAACAGGGCTCGTCGGGGAGCTGTTTTTT
TRBV10-3	TRBJ2-2	13	once	.	CAISSGGTGELFF	TGTGCCATCAGTAGCGGAGGCACCGGGGAGCTGTTTTTT
TRBV9	TRBJ2-1	16	.	TRBD2	CASSERSSGGYNEQFF	TGTGCCAGCAGCGAACGATCTAGCGGGGGCTACAATGAGCAGTTCTTC